The rows below give T cell receptor beta chains drawn from one sample of a study of identical twins. One entry per CDR3 protein results from TCRdb running MiXCR on the 5' RACE reads. Altogether a few hundred thousand distinct CDR3 sequences are present, approximately 9.6% being singletons, with the ten largest covering around 3.1%. These sequences were also reported in another study, on yellow fever vaccine responses in identical twins.

Sequenced material: PBMCs. The receptors were gathered from a young woman in good health. CDR3s include the opening cysteine and the closing phenylalanine or tryptophan. Fields, in order: D gene, V gene, clone size, J gene, CDR3 protein, CDR3 DNA. D genes are given only for firm matches. Rows give clone size only sometimes, using once, few, many, or a class for an expanded clone.

NA	TRBV10-3	NA	TRBJ2-2	CAISERRRQDTGELFF	TGTGCCATCAGTGAGCGCCGGAGACAGGACACCGGGGAGCTGTTTTTT
TRBD1	TRBV5-5	NA	TRBJ2-1	CASSLGTGENEQFF	TGTGCCAGCAGCTTGGGGACAGGGGAGAATGAGCAGTTCTTC
NA	TRBV3-1	few	TRBJ1-2	CASSQNGVTNYGYTF	TGTGCCAGCAGCCAGAACGGTGTTACTAACTATGGCTACACCTTC
TRBD2	TRBV12-3/TRBV12-4	many	TRBJ2-3	CASRLRGTTDTQYF	TGTGCCAGCAGATTGCGGGGGACCACAGATACGCAGTATTTT
TRBD2	TRBV7-2	NA	TRBJ2-7	CASSLVVAGAVYEQYF	TGTGCCAGCAGCTTAGTTGTAGCGGGAGCTGTTTACGAGCAGTACTTC
NA	TRBV4-2	NA	TRBJ2-5	CASSPEDYPQETQYF	TGTGCCAGCAGCCCAGAGGACTACCCACAAGAGACCCAGTACTTC
TRBD1	TRBV20-1	NA	TRBJ2-7	CSARETGQGANEQYF	TGCAGTGCTAGAGAAACGGGACAGGGGGCTAATGAGCAGTACTTC
TRBD1	TRBV5-1	many	TRBJ2-7	CASSFTTGAYEQYF	TGCGCCAGCAGCTTCACGACAGGGGCCTACGAGCAGTACTTC
NA	TRBV28	NA	TRBJ2-4	CASSTSPLGGNIQYF	TGTGCCAGCAGCACGTCCCCTCTCGGCGGAAACATTCAGTACTTC
NA	TRBV28	many	TRBJ2-4	CASSGGTHKNIQYF	TGTGCCAGCAGTGGCGGGACGCATAAAAACATTCAGTACTTC
NA	TRBV12-3/TRBV12-4	few	TRBJ1-2	CASSWSLDHKGGYTF	TGTGCCAGCAGTTGGTCCTTGGATCACAAAGGCGGCTACACCTTC
NA	TRBV11-2	few	TRBJ1-1	CASSQAGQGPEAFF	TGTGCCAGCAGCCAAGCAGGGCAGGGCCCTGAAGCTTTCTTT
TRBD2	TRBV6-1	few	TRBJ2-3	CASSELRGLHTDTQYF	TGTGCCAGCAGTGAACTGAGGGGACTACACACAGATACGCAGTATTTT
TRBD1	TRBV13	many	TRBJ2-7	CASSVYRGQIHEQYF	TGTGCCAGCAGCGTATACAGGGGGCAAATCCACGAGCAGTACTTC
NA	TRBV3-1	many	TRBJ2-5	CASSPSPTRRLETQYF	TGTGCCAGCAGCCCCTCTCCGACTAGAAGGTTGGAGACCCAGTACTTC
TRBD2	TRBV28	NA	TRBJ2-5	CASSSPVAGRQETQYF	TGTGCCAGCAGTTCCCCGGTAGCGGGGCGCCAAGAGACCCAGTACTTC
NA	TRBV7-9	NA	TRBJ1-1	CASSLLIGTEAFF	TGTGCCAGCAGCTTATTGATAGGCACTGAAGCTTTCTTT
NA	TRBV4-1	many	TRBJ2-2	CASLKSSRDGNTGELFF	TGCGCCAGCCTTAAAAGCTCGCGGGATGGGAACACCGGGGAGCTGTTTTTT
TRBD2	TRBV12-3/TRBV12-4	many	TRBJ2-3	CASSSTFDRRLAGARDTQYF	TGTGCCAGCAGTTCGACATTCGACAGACGACTAGCGGGAGCCCGTGATACGCAGTATTTT
TRBD2	TRBV30	NA	TRBJ2-1	CAWEAGGPGDEQFF	TGTGCCTGGGAAGCGGGAGGGCCGGGAGATGAGCAGTTCTTC
TRBD2	TRBV5-6	many	TRBJ2-7	CASSLGLAGVWSYEQYF	TGTGCCAGCAGCCTGGGACTAGCGGGAGTTTGGTCCTACGAGCAGTACTTC
NA	TRBV29-1	many	TRBJ2-7	CSVETRGLDEQYF	TGCAGCGTTGAGACTAGGGGACTCGACGAGCAGTACTTC
NA	TRBV29-1	few	TRBJ2-2	CSVRQGNTGELFF	TGCAGCGTTCGGCAGGGAAACACCGGGGAGCTGTTTTTT
NA	TRBV29-1	NA	TRBJ2-7	CSVEADTQLSYEQYF	TGCAGCGTTGAGGCGGACACCCAGCTTTCCTACGAGCAGTACTTC
NA	TRBV20-1	few	TRBJ2-4	CSRVPSTENIQYF	TGCAGTCGGGTCCCTTCGACAGAAAACATTCAGTACTTC
TRBD1	TRBV12-3/TRBV12-4	many	TRBJ1-6	CASRKGQGSYNSPLHF	TGTGCCAGCAGGAAGGGACAGGGATCCTATAATTCACCCCTCCACTTT
TRBD1	TRBV14	many	TRBJ2-1	CASSHQLGQGPTEQFF	TGTGCCAGCAGCCACCAACTCGGACAGGGTCCTACTGAGCAGTTCTTC
TRBD2	TRBV10-2	NA	TRBJ2-2	CASSEEVREGGTGELFF	TGCGCCAGCAGTGAGGAAGTGCGGGAGGGGGGAACCGGGGAGCTGTTTTTT
NA	TRBV5-1	NA	TRBJ1-2	CASSSDGPSKKGIYGYTF	TGCGCCAGCAGCTCCGATGGACCCTCAAAGAAAGGGATCTATGGCTACACCTTC
TRBD2	TRBV6-1	NA	TRBJ2-3	CATSGSSTDTQYF	TGTGCCACTAGCGGGAGTTCCACAGATACGCAGTATTTT
NA	TRBV7-2	few	TRBJ2-5	CASRDNQETQYF	TGTGCCAGCAGGGACAACCAAGAGACCCAGTACTTC
NA	TRBV3-1	many	TRBJ2-5	CASSQDGGGAETQYF	TGTGCCAGCAGCCAAGATGGGGGAGGAGCGGAGACCCAGTACTTC
TRBD1	TRBV5-1	NA	TRBJ2-1	CAGSLGQGGNEQFF	TGCGCCGGCAGCTTAGGACAGGGAGGCAATGAGCAGTTCTTC
TRBD1	TRBV12-3/TRBV12-4	many	TRBJ1-2	CASSRQGAGYTF	TGTGCCAGCAGTCGACAGGGGGCTGGCTACACCTTC
TRBD2	TRBV12-3/TRBV12-4	many	TRBJ2-3	CASTLAGTTSTDTQYF	TGTGCCAGCACCCTAGCGGGGACCACTAGCACAGATACGCAGTATTTT
TRBD1	TRBV5-1	many	TRBJ2-5	CASSPIVGQGVKETQYF	TGCGCCAGCAGCCCCATCGTGGGTCAGGGGGTGAAGGAGACCCAGTACTTC
NA	TRBV12-3/TRBV12-4	many	TRBJ2-7	CASSLAPKGVSYEQYF	TGTGCCAGCAGTTTAGCCCCCAAGGGTGTTTCCTACGAGCAGTACTTC
TRBD1	TRBV29-1	NA	TRBJ1-2	CSVNPWDRPFGYTF	TGCAGCGTTAACCCCTGGGACAGGCCGTTCGGCTACACCTTC
NA	TRBV11-2	many	TRBJ2-7	CASSSRFGEQYF	TGTGCCAGCAGCTCCCGCTTTGGCGAGCAGTACTTC
NA	TRBV5-1	few	TRBJ2-7	CASSLGWTETYEQYF	TGCGCCAGCAGCTTGGGTTGGACAGAGACCTACGAGCAGTACTTC
NA	TRBV7-8	NA	TRBJ2-7	CASSSPGTYYEQYF	TGTGCCAGCAGCTCCCCCGGGACCTACTACGAGCAGTACTTC
NA	TRBV19	few	TRBJ2-6	CASSIGEGSGANVLTF	TGTGCCAGTAGTATAGGAGAGGGCTCTGGGGCCAACGTCCTGACTTTC
NA	TRBV12-3/TRBV12-4	many	TRBJ2-1	CASSFNLQGRDEQFF	TGTGCCAGCAGTTTTAACTTGCAGGGACGGGATGAGCAGTTCTTC
NA	TRBV29-1	many	TRBJ2-5	CSVGSGETQYF	TGCAGCGTCGGGAGCGGTGAGACCCAGTACTTC
TRBD2	TRBV24-1	NA	TRBJ2-3	CATSDSRTRGDTQYF	TGTGCCACCAGTGATTCTCGGACTAGAGGGGATACGCAGTATTTT
NA	TRBV20-1	many	TRBJ2-1	CGLSLDSLRYNEQFF	TGCGGACTCAGCCTTGACAGTCTAAGGTACAATGAGCAGTTCTTC
NA	TRBV20-1	NA	TRBJ1-5	CSVQPSVNQPQHF	TGCAGTGTCCAGCCAAGCGTAAATCAGCCCCAGCATTTT
NA	TRBV11-2	few	TRBJ2-7	CASSLERATPNEQYF	TGTGCCAGCAGCTTAGAGCGAGCGACACCTAACGAGCAGTACTTC
TRBD2	TRBV4-2	NA	TRBJ2-7	CASSQEEASGGPTYEQYF	TGTGCCAGCAGCCAAGAAGAGGCTAGCGGGGGGCCAACCTACGAGCAGTACTTC